A single sample is the source of the 20 T cell receptor beta chains below, sequenced in a study of PD-1 blockade in classical Hodgkin lymphoma. Assay: immunoSEQ multiplex PCR; the TCRdb copy retains only in-frame clones and omits some. The sample has 25,000 to 30,000 clones, over 75% seen once. With no exception, relapse followed autologous stem cell transplantation in all patients, and brentuximab vedotin exposure varied. The source material was peripheral blood mononuclear cells (PBMCs), sampled at baseline. The receptor source for this set is a human donor with classical Hodgkin lymphoma.

The chain carries TRBV27 and TRBJ1-4; no clear D. CDR3 length: 17 residues. Germline V gene sequence: CDR1 MNHEY, CDR2 SMNVEV (reference sequence). V was clipped by 3 bases and J by 0 bases, with 14 bases between them. For the CDR3, the DNA is TGTGCCAGCAGTTTCGCGACGCATCGTGCAACTAATGAAAAACTGTTTTTT. It translates to CASSFATHRATNEKLFF.

The genes are TRBV7-9 and TRBJ1-2; D ambiguous. Germline CDR1 and CDR2: SEHNR and FQNEAQ (reference sequence). The CDR3 consists of 16 residues. Trimming took 2 bases from V and 0 from J, leaving 13 bases between them. The DNA of the CDR3 is TGTGCCAGCAGCTTATTGAGTAGCTTAACTAACTATGGCTACACCTTC. As protein: CASSLLSSLTNYGYTF.

The chain links TRBV5-1 to TRBJ2-7, with 7 bases lining up with TRBD1. Germline CDR1 SGHRS, CDR2 YFSETQ. The CDR3 has 15 residues. Losses at the gene ends were 0 bases for V and 5 bases for J; bases not matched to a gene: 8. Written as DNA, the CDR3 is TGCGCCAGCAGCTTGGAAGGGGGCAGGTGGAACGAGCAGTACTTC. Protein product: CASSLEGGRWNEQYF. Filled out from reference TRBV5-1 and TRBJ2-7, the complete variable domain reads KAGVTQTPRYLIKTRGQQVTLSCSPISGHRSVSWYQQTPGQGLQFLFEYFSETQRNKGNFPGRFSGRQFSNSRSEMNVSTLELGDSALYLCASSLEGGRWNEQYFGPGTRLTVT.

CDR3 bases: TGCGCCAGCAGCTTTTTTACAGGGCAAGAGACCCAGTACTTC. It specifies CASSFFTGQETQYF. The chain employs TRBV5-1 and TRBJ2-5; tentative D call: TRBD1 (6 bases). V gave up 2 bases and J gave up 2 bases, with 10 bases separating them. CDR1 SGHRS and CDR2 YFSETQ come from the germline V gene. The CDR3 sequence is 14 residues long.

The chain combines TRBV5-4 with TRBJ1-3; 10 bases align to TRBD1. This CDR3 comprises 18 residues. Trimming took 3 bases from V and 0 from J; bases not matched to a gene: 9. Germline V CDR1 and CDR2: SGHNT, YYREEE (reference sequence). CDR3 nucleotides: TGTGCCAGCAGCTCCCGGGACAGGGGACTTAGCTCTGGAAACACCATATATTTT. This gives the protein CASSSRDRGLSSGNTIYF.

The count of this clone is one. This chain uses TRBV11-1 with TRBJ1-1; D uncertain. Deletions cut 3 bases from V and 1 base from J, with 12 bases between. Germline V lookup: CDR1 SGHAT, CDR2 FQDESV (reference sequence). This CDR3 region has 15 residues. Here the CDR3 reads CASSLSTLANTEAFF. DNA for the CDR3: TGTGCCAGCAGCTTGTCCACCTTAGCGAACACTGAAGCTTTCTTT.

This rearrangement joins TRBV14 to TRBJ2-7; the D is unclear. The germline V gene encodes CDR1 SGHDN and CDR2 FVKESK. V lost 1 base and J 5 bases, leaving 6 bases between the germline ends. The CDR3 runs 12 residues. The CDR3 spells CASSQVLNEQYF. The CDR3 DNA sequence: TGTGCCAGCAGCCAAGTTTTGAACGAGCAGTACTTC.

The chain recombines TRBV6-1 with TRBJ1-1; D is unresolved. The V gene lost 3 bases and the J gene lost 3 bases, with 8 bases spanning the gap. The length of the CDR3 is 13 residues. Per the germline V gene, CDR1 is MNHNS and CDR2 is SASEGT. CDR3 nucleotide sequence: TGTGCCAGCAGTGAGGGCGGGCACACTGAAGCTTTCTTT. As protein: CASSEGGHTEAFF.

This chain connects TRBV7-8 to TRBJ2-2; tentatively, D is TRBD1 (5 bases). V dropped 3 bases and J dropped 3 bases, with 8 bases sitting between them. In germline, CDR1 is SGHVS, CDR2 FQNEAQ. This CDR3 contains 14 residues. CDR3 amino acids: CASSFVRDTGELFF. The CDR3 DNA reads TGTGCCAGCAGCTTTGTCAGGGACACCGGGGAGCTGTTTTTT.

The chain is built from TRBV5-1 and TRBJ2-1; no clear D. Germline V CDR1 and CDR2: SGHRS, YFSETQ. The CDR3 is made up of 15 amino acids. The V end lost 1 base, the J end lost 3 bases, and 11 bases lay between the germline ends. CDR3 sequence reads: CASSLSSLIYNEQFF. The CDR3 DNA follows: TGCGCCAGCAGCTTGTCGTCCCTAATCTACAATGAGCAGTTCTTC.

The CDR3 loop reads CASSLSGFSGNTIYF. The CDR3, as DNA: TGCGCCAGCAGCTTGAGTGGATTCTCTGGAAACACCATATATTTT. The V call is TRBV5-1, the J call TRBJ1-3; no definite D call. Germline V lookup: CDR1 SGHRS, CDR2 YFSETQ. The CDR3 has 15 amino acids. The V gene lost 1 base and the J gene lost 0 bases, with 8 bases spanning the gap. Variable domain in full (rest from reference TRBV5-1 and TRBJ1-3): KAGVTQTPRYLIKTRGQQVTLSCSPISGHRSVSWYQQTPGQGLQFLFEYFSETQRNKGNFPGRFSGRQFSNSRSEMNVSTLELGDSALYLCASSLSGFSGNTIYFGEGSWLTVV.

The gene calls are TRBV6-1 and TRBJ1-6; D not certain. The CDR3 sequence is 16 residues long. The germline V gene encodes CDR1 MNHNS and CDR2 SASEGT. V lost 0 bases to trimming and J lost 3 bases, with 9 bases between them. CDR3 nucleotide sequence: TGTGCCAGCAGTGAAGCCAGCACTAACTATAATTCACCCCTCCACTTT. As protein: CASSEASTNYNSPLHF.

The chain couples TRBV7-9 to TRBJ1-4; 11 bases line up with TRBD1. CDR1 is SEHNR and CDR2 is FQNEAQ in the germline V gene (reference sequence). V was clipped by 10 bases and J by 7 bases; unmatched bases: 8. The CDR3 covers 14 residues. This chain's CDR3 is CATTGTGGSEKLFF. The CDR3 DNA reads TGTGCCACCACCGGGACAGGGGGTTCTGAAAAACTGTTTTTT.

In the case of this clone: This CDR3 is also generated by other DNA sequences in the sample. The J gene is TRBJ1-5, the V gene TRBV19; weak D call: TRBD1 (6 bases). The CDR3 runs 16 residues. V lost 1 base to trimming and J lost 4 bases, with 14 bases between them. Germline V gene sequence: CDR1 LNHDA, CDR2 SQIVND (reference sequence). The CDR3: CASSIAGAPTNQPQHF. DNA of the CDR3: TGTGCCAGTAGTATAGCGGGGGCCCCGACGAATCAGCCCCAGCATTTT.

The J gene is TRBJ2-3, the V gene TRBV7-9, with 10 bases aligning to TRBD2. Germline CDR1 and CDR2: SEHNR and FQNEAQ (reference sequence). The CDR3 covers 15 residues. V gave up 1 base and J gave up 5 bases; unmatched junction bases: 3. The CDR3 reads CASSLGRLAGDTQYF. DNA of the CDR3: TGTGCCAGCAGCTTAGGACGACTAGCGGGAGATACGCAGTATTTT.

J is TRBJ2-7 and V is TRBV5-1; D is unclear. The V end lost 0 bases, the J end lost 8 bases, and 6 bases lay between the germline ends. Germline V gene sequence: CDR1 SGHRS, CDR2 YFSETQ. The CDR3 runs 11 residues. CDR3 sequence (DNA): TGCGCCAGCAGCTTGGGGGAAAAGCAGTACTTC. It translates to CASSLGEKQYF.

This clone was observed a single time. The gene calls are TRBV27 and TRBJ2-7; D is undetermined. V lost 1 base and J lost 2, with 9 bases in between. The CDR3 spans 14 residues. The germline V gene has CDR1 MNHEY and CDR2 SMNVEV (reference sequence). Here the CDR3 reads CASSLWPDAYEQYF. The CDR3 DNA reads as TGTGCCAGCAGTTTATGGCCAGACGCCTACGAGCAGTACTTC.

The chain combines TRBV5-1 with TRBJ2-1; TRBD2 aligns across 14 bases. The CDR3 totals 16 residues. Germline CDR1 is SGHRS and CDR2 is YFSETQ. With 6 bases clipped from V and 7 bases from J, the junction kept 9 bases outside the gene matches. In nucleotides, the CDR3 is TGCGCCAGCACCGGACTAGCGGGGGGCCTAGGAAATGAGCAGTTCTTC. Amino acid sequence: CASTGLAGGLGNEQFF.

The CDR3 loop reads CASSLRVGDQPQHF. The DNA for the CDR3 is TGTGCCAGCAGCCTCAGGGTCGGGGATCAGCCCCAGCATTTT. The chain links TRBV2 to TRBJ1-5; a weak D match, TRBD1 (5 bases). With 6 bases removed from V and 5 bases from J, the gap between germline ends came to 14 bases. This CDR3 is 14 amino acids long. From germline, CDR1 is SNHLY and CDR2 FYNNEI.

This chain uses TRBV18 with TRBJ1-3, with D possibly matching TRBD1 (5 bases). V was clipped by 1 base and J by 0 bases, with 10 bases between them. Germline V gene sequence: CDR1 KGHSH, CDR2 LQKENI. The CDR3 is 16 amino acids. CDR3 loop: CASSPRGIPSGNTIYF. The CDR3 DNA follows: TGTGCCAGCTCACCACGGGGGATCCCCTCTGGAAACACCATATATTTT. Using reference TRBV18 and TRBJ1-3 for the parts outside the CDR3, the full variable domain is NAGVMQNPRHLVRRRGQEARLRCSPMKGHSHVYWYRQLPEEGLKFMVYLQKENIIDESGMPKERFSAEFPKEGPSILRIQQVVRGDSAAYFCASSPRGIPSGNTIYFGEGSWLTVV.